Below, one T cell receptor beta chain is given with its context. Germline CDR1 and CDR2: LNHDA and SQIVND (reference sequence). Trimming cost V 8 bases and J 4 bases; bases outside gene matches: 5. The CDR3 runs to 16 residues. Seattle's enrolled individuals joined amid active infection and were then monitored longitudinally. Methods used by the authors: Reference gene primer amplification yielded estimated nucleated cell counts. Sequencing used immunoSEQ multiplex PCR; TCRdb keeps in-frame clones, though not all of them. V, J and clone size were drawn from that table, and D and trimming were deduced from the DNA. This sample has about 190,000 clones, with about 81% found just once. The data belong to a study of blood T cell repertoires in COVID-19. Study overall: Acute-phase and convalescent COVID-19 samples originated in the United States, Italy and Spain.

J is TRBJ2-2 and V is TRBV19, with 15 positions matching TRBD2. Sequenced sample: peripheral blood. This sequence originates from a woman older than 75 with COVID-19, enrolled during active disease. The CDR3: CASSGLAGGSTGELFF. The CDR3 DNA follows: TGTGCCAGTTCTGGACTAGCGGGAGGGTCCACCGGGGAGCTGTTTTTT.